The 7 T cell receptor beta chains below were found in one sample sequenced in a study of CD8 T cells in Susac syndrome. RNA amounts of about 0.5 to 1 ug underwent reverse transcription with random hexamers. From the immunoSEQ multiplex PCR reads, TCRdb called clonotypes with MiXCR, one entry per CDR3 protein. The sample records about 80,000 distinct CDR3 sequences, just under 95% being singletons. The sample taken for sequencing was CD8+ T cells from PBMCs. These TCRs come from a human donor in good health.

With respect to this clonotype: No conserved phenylalanine or tryptophan is present at the end of the CDR3, so a read error is the likely explanation. The limits of the CDR3 on the DNA are not certain, so only TCRdb's listed CDR3 is given. The rearrangement links TRBV21-1 to TRBJ2-7. TRBV21-1 is a known pseudogene. The CDR3 totals 10 residues, both ends included. This CDR3 reads CASKPVPAVL.

The rearrangement uses TRBV7-9 and TRBJ1-1, with D hard to call. The germline V gene has CDR1 SEHNR and CDR2 FQNEAQ (reference sequence). The CDR3 covers 13 residues. V was cut by 5 bases and J by 1 base, with 8 bases left in between. As DNA, the CDR3 is TGTGCCAGCAGCAAACCCCCGAACACTGAAGCTTTCTTT. Its protein is CASSKPPNTEAFF.

The rearrangement uses TRBV12-3 or TRBV12-4 and TRBJ1-2; the match to TRBD1 covers 8 bases. CDR3 size: 15 residues. The V and J ends lost 8 bases and 0 bases, in that order; junction bases with no gene match: 8. DNA for the CDR3: TGTGCCAGCCTCGGGCAGGGGGCGCCTAACTATGGCTACACCTTC. Its protein is CASLGQGAPNYGYTF.

This sequence joins TRBV29-1 and TRBJ2-3; D is undetermined. The CDR3 is 14 amino acids. CDR1 is SQVTM and CDR2 is ANQGSEA in the germline V gene. Trimming removed 4 bases from V and 3 bases from J, with 14 bases in between. The CDR3 here is CSVAGPWDTDTQYF. In nucleotides, the CDR3 is TGCAGCGTTGCCGGGCCCTGGGATACAGATACGCAGTATTTT.

The chain recombines TRBV18 with TRBJ2-1; 9 nucleotides match TRBD1. Germline trimming cut 3 bases from V and 5 bases from J; bases unmatched to any gene: 8. Germline V gene data show CDR1 as KGHSH and CDR2 as LQKENI. The CDR3 extends over 16 amino acids. The CDR3 sequence is CASSPQTGGPNNEQFF. For the CDR3, the DNA is TGTGCCAGCTCACCTCAAACAGGGGGCCCGAACAATGAGCAGTTCTTC.

This chain uses TRBV27 with TRBJ1-2, with D unresolved. V dropped 4 bases and J dropped 3 bases, with 9 bases sitting between them. This CDR3 is built from 13 residues. CDR1 and CDR2 (germline): MNHEY, SMNVEV (reference sequence). The CDR3 DNA reads as TGTGCCAGCAGTTGGGGTGTGGACTATGGCTACACCTTC. Encoded protein: CASSWGVDYGYTF.

This chain connects TRBV11-2 to TRBJ2-3; TRBD2 matches at 7 bases. CDR1 is SGHAT, CDR2 FQNNGV, per germline. V was pared by 1 base and J by 0 bases, with 1 base of the junction left unmatched. The CDR3 covers 15 residues. The CDR3 DNA sequence: TGTGCCAGCAGCTTAGTTAGCGGGAGCACAGATACGCAGTATTTT. It encodes CASSLVSGSTDTQYF.